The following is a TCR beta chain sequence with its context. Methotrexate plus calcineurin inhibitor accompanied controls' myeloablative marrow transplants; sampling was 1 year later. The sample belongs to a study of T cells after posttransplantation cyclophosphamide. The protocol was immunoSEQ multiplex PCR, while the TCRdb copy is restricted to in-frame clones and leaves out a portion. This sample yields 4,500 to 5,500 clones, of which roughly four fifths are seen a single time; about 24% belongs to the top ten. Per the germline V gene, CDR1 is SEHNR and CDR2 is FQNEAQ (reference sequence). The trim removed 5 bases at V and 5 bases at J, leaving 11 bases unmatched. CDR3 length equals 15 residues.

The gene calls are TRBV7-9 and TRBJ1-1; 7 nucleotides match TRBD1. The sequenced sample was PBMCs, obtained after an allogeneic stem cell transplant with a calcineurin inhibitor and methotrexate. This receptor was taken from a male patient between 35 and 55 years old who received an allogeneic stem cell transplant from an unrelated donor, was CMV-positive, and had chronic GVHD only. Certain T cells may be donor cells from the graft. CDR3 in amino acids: CASSLLQGLRTEAFF. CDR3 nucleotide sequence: TGTGCCAGCAGCCTACTACAGGGGTTAAGGACTGAAGCTTTCTTT.